A selection of T cell receptor beta chains follows, all from one sample in a study of CD8 T cells in Susac syndrome. TCRdb redid the calling of the immunoSEQ multiplex PCR reads with MiXCR, one entry per CDR3 protein. The sample contains some 120,000 distinct CDR3 sequences, over 85% of which appear only once. Material for sequencing was CD4+ T cells from PBMCs. The receptors stem from a human donor in good health. The CDR3 runs from the conserved cysteine through the conserved F or W. D genes are given only for firm matches. Size tells how often a clone was seen (once, few, many) or the class of an expanded clone, and some rows leave it out.

D: TRBD1
V: TRBV5-1
size: NA
J: TRBJ2-2
DNA: TGCGCCAGCAACCTATTACAGGGGAGCGGGGAGCTGTTTTTT
CDR3: CASNLLQGSGELFF

D: NA
V: TRBV5-6
size: once
J: TRBJ1-2
DNA: TGTGCCAGCAGCTTTGGGACGGGCGGGCTCAACTATGGCTACACCTTC
CDR3: CASSFGTGGLNYGYTF

D: NA
V: TRBV12-5
size: NA
J: TRBJ1-1
DNA: TGTGCTAGTGGTCCGAGCACTGAAGCTTTCTTT
CDR3: CASGPSTEAFF

D: NA
V: TRBV2
size: NA
J: TRBJ1-2
DNA: TGTGCCAGCAGCGAGCGGGTGGCGGGGGGCTACACCTTC
CDR3: CASSERVAGGYTF

D: TRBD1
V: TRBV5-4
size: NA
J: TRBJ1-1
DNA: TGTGCCAGCAGCTTGGCACAGGGGGCGCGCGGTGAAGCTTTCTTT
CDR3: CASSLAQGARGEAFF

D: NA
V: TRBV19
size: NA
J: TRBJ1-5
DNA: TGTGCCAGTAGTATATTAGGTGCGGCAAGTCAGCCCCAGCATTTT
CDR3: CASSILGAASQPQHF

D: TRBD2
V: TRBV14
size: NA
J: TRBJ2-7
DNA: TGTGCCAGCAACCTAGCGGGAGGCTACGAGCAGTACTTC
CDR3: CASNLAGGYEQYF

D: NA
V: TRBV3-1
size: NA
J: TRBJ2-6
DNA: TGTGCCAGCAGCCACTTTTCACGCGGGGCCAACGTCCTGACTTTC
CDR3: CASSHFSRGANVLTF

D: NA
V: TRBV29-1
size: NA
J: TRBJ1-4
DNA: TGCAGCGTTGGAGGTTTCGGTGAAAAACTGTTTTTT
CDR3: CSVGGFGEKLFF

D: TRBD2
V: TRBV7-9
size: NA
J: TRBJ2-1
DNA: TGTGCCAGCAGCTCCGCCGGACTAGCGGGAGTCAATGAGCAGTTCTTC
CDR3: CASSSAGLAGVNEQFF

D: TRBD1
V: TRBV6-6
size: NA
J: TRBJ1-2
DNA: TGTGCCAGCAGTACAGGGGGGGGCTACACCTTC
CDR3: CASSTGGGYTF

D: TRBD2
V: TRBV5-6
size: few
J: TRBJ2-3
DNA: TGTGCCAGCAGCTTGGGCCTAGCGGGCACAGATACGCAGTATTTT
CDR3: CASSLGLAGTDTQYF

D: NA
V: TRBV28
size: NA
J: TRBJ2-7
DNA: TGTGCCAGCAGCAGATCCTACGAGCAGTACTTC
CDR3: CASSRSYEQYF

D: NA
V: TRBV7-9
size: NA
J: TRBJ1-5
DNA: TGTGCCAGCAGCTTGGGGGGAACTCAGCCCCAGCATTTT
CDR3: CASSLGGTQPQHF

D: TRBD2
V: TRBV15
size: NA
J: TRBJ2-7
DNA: TGTGCCACCAGCGCCGGGACTAGTAGCTACGAGCAGTACTTC
CDR3: CATSAGTSSYEQYF

D: TRBD2
V: TRBV7-9
size: once
J: TRBJ2-3
DNA: TGTGCCAGCAGCTTAGGGCTAGCGGGATCCGCAGATACGCAGTATTTT
CDR3: CASSLGLAGSADTQYF

D: NA
V: TRBV20-1
size: NA
J: TRBJ2-7
DNA: TGCAGTGCTAGAGCGGGCTTCGGCGAGCAGTACTTC
CDR3: CSARAGFGEQYF

D: TRBD2
V: TRBV30
size: NA
J: TRBJ2-5
DNA: TGTGCCTGGAGCGCAGCCTGGGGACTAGCGTCAATTTCCCAAGAGACCCAGTACTTC
CDR3: CAWSAAWGLASISQETQYF

D: TRBD1
V: TRBV20-1
size: NA
J: TRBJ1-4
DNA: TGCAGTGCACGACAGGGGGCGGATGAAAAACTGTTTTTT
CDR3: CSARQGADEKLFF

D: NA
V: TRBV20-1
size: NA
J: TRBJ1-1
DNA: TGCAGTGCTAGCGACTCTAGGGGTTTCGGGGACACTGAAGCTTTCTTT
CDR3: CSASDSRGFGDTEAFF

D: NA
V: TRBV5-1
size: NA
J: TRBJ1-2
DNA: TGCGCCAGCAGCGGGGATGCTAATGGCTACACCTTC
CDR3: CASSGDANGYTF

D: NA
V: TRBV5-1
size: NA
J: TRBJ2-1
DNA: TGCGCCAGCAAAGGTTTCGGAGCCGGTATTACCTCCTACAATGAGCAGTTCTTC
CDR3: CASKGFGAGITSYNEQFF

D: NA
V: TRBV20-1
size: NA
J: TRBJ1-1
DNA: TGCAGTGCCCCCTTTAGGGGGACTGAAGCTTTCTTT
CDR3: CSAPFRGTEAFF

D: TRBD1
V: TRBV4-2
size: NA
J: TRBJ1-2
DNA: TGTGCCAGCAGCCCCACCACAGGGGTGTATGGCTACACCTTC
CDR3: CASSPTTGVYGYTF

D: NA
V: TRBV24-1
size: once
J: TRBJ2-3
DNA: TGTGCCACCAGTGACGGGGGTAGCACAGATACGCAGTATTTT
CDR3: CATSDGGSTDTQYF

D: NA
V: TRBV7-2
size: once
J: TRBJ1-4
DNA: TGTGCCAGCAGCCACCATGTTGGTAATGAAAAACTGTTTTTT
CDR3: CASSHHVGNEKLFF

D: TRBD1
V: TRBV10-3
size: NA
J: TRBJ1-2
DNA: TGTGCCATCAGTGAGTCACAGGGGTACCTCTATGGCTACACCTTC
CDR3: CAISESQGYLYGYTF

D: TRBD1
V: TRBV3-1
size: NA
J: TRBJ2-6
DNA: TGTGCCAGCGGACAGGGGGACTCTGGGGCCAACGTCCTGACTTTC
CDR3: CASGQGDSGANVLTF

D: NA
V: TRBV11-3
size: NA
J: TRBJ2-5
DNA: TGTGCCAGCAGCCCCGACGCCGCCCGGCGGCAGGAGACCCAGTACTTC
CDR3: CASSPDAARRQETQYF

D: TRBD1
V: TRBV2
size: NA
J: TRBJ1-2
DNA: TGTGCCAGCAGTGTTGAACAGGGGGCCTATGGCTACACCTTC
CDR3: CASSVEQGAYGYTF

D: NA
V: TRBV18
size: NA
J: TRBJ1-3
DNA: TGTGCCAGCTCACCAGGTGGGGGTCTGGACACCATATATTTT
CDR3: CASSPGGGLDTIYF

D: NA
V: TRBV29-1
size: NA
J: TRBJ2-2
DNA: TGCAGCGTTGAGGGGGGTACAGGGGTCGGCGGGGAGCTGTTTTTT
CDR3: CSVEGGTGVGGELFF

D: TRBD1
V: TRBV30
size: NA
J: TRBJ1-4
DNA: TGTGCCTGGAGTGTCAGGACAGGGGCCAGTGGGAAACTGTTTTTT
CDR3: CAWSVRTGASGKLFF

D: NA
V: TRBV4-3
size: NA
J: TRBJ2-2
DNA: TGCGCCAGCAGCCAAGAAGACAGATACACCGGGGAGCTGTTTTTT
CDR3: CASSQEDRYTGELFF

D: TRBD2
V: TRBV3-1
size: NA
J: TRBJ2-7
DNA: TGTGCCAGCGCGGGAGGGCCCTCGAGCTCCTACGAGCAGTACTTC
CDR3: CASAGGPSSSYEQYF

D: TRBD1
V: TRBV24-1
size: once
J: TRBJ2-5
DNA: TGTGCCACCACTTGTCGGGACAGGGGGCGTGAGGAGACCCAGTACTTC
CDR3: CATTCRDRGREETQYF

D: TRBD2
V: TRBV5-1
size: NA
J: TRBJ2-2
DNA: TGCGCCAGCAGCTTCTCCTCAAGCGGGAGCACCGGGGAGCTGTTTTTT
CDR3: CASSFSSSGSTGELFF

D: NA
V: TRBV5-1
size: NA
J: TRBJ1-1
DNA: TGCGCCAGCAGCCTACCGTCCGATACTGAAGCTTTCTTT
CDR3: CASSLPSDTEAFF

D: TRBD2
V: TRBV7-2
size: NA
J: TRBJ2-3
DNA: TGTGCCAGCAACTTTAGGTCCGCTAGCGGGGGAGATACGCAGTATTTT
CDR3: CASNFRSASGGDTQYF

D: NA
V: TRBV20-1
size: NA
J: TRBJ2-7
DNA: TGCAGTGCTAGAGATCGGCAATGGACACACGCCTACGAGCAGTACTTC
CDR3: CSARDRQWTHAYEQYF

D: TRBD1
V: TRBV12-3/TRBV12-4
size: NA
J: TRBJ2-1
DNA: TGTGCCAGCAGTTTACAACAGGGGGGAGCCAATGAGCAGTTCTTC
CDR3: CASSLQQGGANEQFF

D: NA
V: TRBV6-2/TRBV6-3
size: NA
J: TRBJ2-7
DNA: TGTGCCAGCAGTTACTCGAAAATAACTACCTACGAGCAGTACTTC
CDR3: CASSYSKITTYEQYF

D: TRBD2
V: TRBV12-3/TRBV12-4
size: NA
J: TRBJ2-4
DNA: TGTGCCAGCAGGGCGTTGGGGGGGGTTCAGTACTTC
CDR3: CASRALGGVQYF

D: TRBD1
V: TRBV15
size: NA
J: TRBJ1-2
DNA: TGTGCCACCAGCAGATCCAAAGCCGGGACAGGGGCGAACTATGGCTACACCTTC
CDR3: CATSRSKAGTGANYGYTF

D: TRBD2
V: TRBV3-1
size: NA
J: TRBJ2-7
DNA: TGTGCCAGCAGCCCTCGAGCGGGAACCCCCTACGAGCAGTACTTC
CDR3: CASSPRAGTPYEQYF

D: NA
V: TRBV18
size: NA
J: TRBJ2-1
DNA: TGTGCCAGCTCACCGGGAACTAGAGATGAGCAGTTCTTC
CDR3: CASSPGTRDEQFF

D: TRBD1
V: TRBV5-6
size: NA
J: TRBJ1-5
DNA: TGTGCCAGCAGCTTGAGCAGGGGGCGTCAGCCCCAGCATTTT
CDR3: CASSLSRGRQPQHF

D: NA
V: TRBV27
size: NA
J: TRBJ2-3
DNA: TGTGCCAGCAGTTCGAGGGGCACAGATACGCAGTATTTT
CDR3: CASSSRGTDTQYF

D: TRBD2
V: TRBV2
size: NA
J: TRBJ2-3
DNA: TGTGCCAGCAGAGTCAGCGGGGGCACAGATACGCAGTATTTT
CDR3: CASRVSGGTDTQYF

D: NA
V: TRBV6-1
size: few
J: TRBJ1-5
DNA: TGTGCCAGCAGTCAACAGGGCCCAAGCAATCAGCCCCAGCATTTT
CDR3: CASSQQGPSNQPQHF

D: NA
V: TRBV12-3/TRBV12-4
size: NA
J: TRBJ1-2
DNA: TGTGCCAGCAGTTTACCCCAGGGCGCTGGCTACACCTTC
CDR3: CASSLPQGAGYTF

D: NA
V: TRBV7-8
size: NA
J: TRBJ2-1
DNA: TGTGCCAGCAGCTCTATGATCCTAAGCGGTGAGCAGTTCTTC
CDR3: CASSSMILSGEQFF